Described below is a single TCR beta chain sequence and its context. Its antigen is not known. V shed 2 bases and J shed 0 bases, with 13 bases lying between them. The germline gives CDR1 LGHNA, CDR2 YSLEER. CDR3 length: 16 residues. This sample was included in a study of CD8+ T cells in alopecia areata. Regarding the study as a whole: One nonresponder leaves baseline CD8+ expansion's link to response uncertain.

Sample treatment: oral pan-JAK inhibitor, 5-10 mg twice daily. In alopecia areata patients, both lesional scalp punch biopsies and peripheral blood were collected. As the sequencing template, cDNA was produced by extracting RNA and reverse transcribing it. This table comes from immunoSEQ multiplex PCR, and its TCRdb copy is limited to in-frame clones, with some not included. The sample yields over 150,000 clones, 53% seen once. The sequence was obtained from a human donor with alopecia areata. This chain connects TRBV4-3 to TRBJ1-1, with a tentative D call TRBD1 (6 bases). The sample here was CD8+ T cells sorted from blood, taken at week 24, from a patient treated with tofacitinib. CDR3 coding DNA: TGCGCCAGCAGCCAATCAGGGGAGGGTTTGAACACTGAAGCTTTCTTT. Translated, it gives CASSQSGEGLNTEAFF.